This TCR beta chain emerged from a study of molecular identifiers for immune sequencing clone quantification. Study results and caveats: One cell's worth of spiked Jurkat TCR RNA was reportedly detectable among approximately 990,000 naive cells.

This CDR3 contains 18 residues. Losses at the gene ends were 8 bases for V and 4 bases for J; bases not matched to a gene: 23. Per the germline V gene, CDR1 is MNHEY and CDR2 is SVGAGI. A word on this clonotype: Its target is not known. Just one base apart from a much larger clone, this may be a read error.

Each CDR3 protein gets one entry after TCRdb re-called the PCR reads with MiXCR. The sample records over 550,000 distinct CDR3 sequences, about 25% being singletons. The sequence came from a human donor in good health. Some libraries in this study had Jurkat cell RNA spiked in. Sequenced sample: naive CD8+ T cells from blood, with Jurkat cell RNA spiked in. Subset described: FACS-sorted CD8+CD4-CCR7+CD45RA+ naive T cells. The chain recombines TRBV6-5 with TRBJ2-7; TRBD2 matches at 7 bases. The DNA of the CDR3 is TGTGCCAGCTCCCCGAATTGGGGGAGGGGAGGGAGTGAGTACGAGCAGTACTTC. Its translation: CASSPNWGRGGSEYEQYF.